The rows below give T cell receptor beta chains drawn from one sample of a study of identifying expanded T cells in peripheral blood. The assay was immunoSEQ multiplex PCR, and TCRdb's table has in-frame clones only and misses some. The table lists about 47,000 clones, about 80% of them singletons. Sequencing was performed on blood. The receptors stem from a person aged 18-69 years in good health. CDR3s include the opening cysteine and the closing phenylalanine or tryptophan. Fields, in order: J gene, CDR3 length, D gene, V gene, clone size, CDR3 DNA, CDR3 protein. A D gene is named only where the DNA matches it firmly. The size field is filled for only some rows; it gives once, few, many or a size class.

>TRBJ2-7|14|-|TRBV29-1|-
TGCAGCGTTTTTGGAGGGGGGGTCCCCTACGAGCAGTACTTC
CSVFGGGVPYEQYF
>TRBJ1-1|12|-|TRBV18|-
TGTGCCAGCTCACCTCGAGACACTGAAGCTTTCTTT
CASSPRDTEAFF
>TRBJ1-2|15|-|TRBV6-1|-
TGTGCCAGCAGTGAAGACGCCGGCAGCCAGTATGGCTACACCTTC
CASSEDAGSQYGYTF
>TRBJ1-2|14|-|TRBV19|once
TGTGCCAGTAGTATGGGGGCTTATTTTAAGGGCTACACCTTC
CASSMGAYFKGYTF
>TRBJ1-5|13|-|TRBV6-5|-
TGTGCCAGCAGTTATGCCCCCAATCAGCCCCAGCATTTT
CASSYAPNQPQHF
>TRBJ1-2|13|-|TRBV6-1|-
TGTGCCAGCAGCGGTTTAGGGTTCTATGGCTACACCTTC
CASSGLGFYGYTF
>TRBJ2-3|14|TRBD1|TRBV11-3|once
TGTGCCAGCAGCCCGAGTACAGGGGCAGATACGCAGTATTTT
CASSPSTGADTQYF
>TRBJ2-3|18|TRBD2|TRBV5-1|-
TGCGCCAGCAGCTCCCCTAGTGGAGCGGGAGGGAGCACAGATACGCAGTATTTT
CASSSPSGAGGSTDTQYF
>TRBJ1-2|16|-|TRBV5-6|-
TGTGCCAGCAGCTTAGCGGGCGGGGGGGACCTTTATGGCTACACCTTC
CASSLAGGGDLYGYTF
>TRBJ2-1|13|-|TRBV9|-
TGTGCCAGCAGCGGTACCCGGGGGAGTGAGCAGTTCTTC
CASSGTRGSEQFF
>TRBJ2-7|15|-|TRBV25-1|-
TGTGCCAGCAGTGATGACAGGACCCTATCCTACGAGCAGTACTTC
CASSDDRTLSYEQYF
>TRBJ2-6|18|TRBD1|TRBV9|few
TGTGCCAGCAGCGTAGCCGGGACAGGGGGCTCTGGGGCCAACGTCCTGACTTTC
CASSVAGTGGSGANVLTF
>TRBJ2-3|17|-|TRBV11-2|-
TGTGCCAGCAGCTTAGCGGTTATTAGCCGGCCCCCGGATACGCAGTATTTT
CASSLAVISRPPDTQYF
>TRBJ2-1|16|TRBD2|TRBV9|-
TGTGCCAGCAGCGTTCACGGGACTAGCGGGAACAATGAGCAGTTCTTC
CASSVHGTSGNNEQFF
>TRBJ1-1|13|-|TRBV6-1|-
TGTGCCAGCAGTCAACAGGGCGGGACTGAAGCTTTCTTT
CASSQQGGTEAFF
>TRBJ2-1|15|TRBD2|TRBV2|-
TGTGCCAGCAGATTTCCGGGACTACCTAACAATGAGCAGTTCTTC
CASRFPGLPNNEQFF
>TRBJ2-1|16|TRBD2|TRBV5-6|once
TGTGCCAGCAGCTACCGGACTAGCGGGGGGGCATATGAGCAGTTCTTC
CASSYRTSGGAYEQFF
>TRBJ2-1|17|TRBD1|TRBV9|-
TGTGCCAGCAGCTCAACCACCGGGACAGTATCCTACAATGAGCAGTTCTTC
CASSSTTGTVSYNEQFF
>TRBJ2-3|13|-|TRBV5-4|once
TGTGCCAGCGCCCGGGCTGGGGCAGATACGCAGTATTTT
CASARAGADTQYF
>TRBJ1-2|17|-|TRBV12-5|few
TGTGCTAGTGGTTTGGCCCTTCAACAGGTTAATAACTATGGCTACACCTTC
CASGLALQQVNNYGYTF
>TRBJ1-6|15|TRBD1|TRBV30|-
TGTGCCTGGAGTGGGGGGGACAGCAATAATTCACCCCTCCACTTT
CAWSGGDSNNSPLHF
>TRBJ1-1|11|-|TRBV29-1|-
TGCAGAGTAGGGGGGATCACTGAAGCTTTCTTT
CRVGGITEAFF
>TRBJ2-2|14|-|TRBV18|-
TGTGCCAGCTCACCACCAGGGGCCACCGGGGAGCTGTTTTTT
CASSPPGATGELFF
>TRBJ1-2|14|-|TRBV7-3|few
TGTGCCAGCAGCACTCATAACTCCGGAGGGGGCTACACCTTC
CASSTHNSGGGYTF
>TRBJ2-7|15|-|TRBV9|-
TGTGCCAGCAGCGTAGGTCGCGGGCTAGCCTACGAGCAGTACTTC
CASSVGRGLAYEQYF
>TRBJ1-4|15|TRBD1|TRBV5-1|few
TGCGCCAGCAGCGGAGCGGGACAGGGAAATGAAAAACTGTTTTTT
CASSGAGQGNEKLFF
>TRBJ2-3|12|TRBD2|TRBV30|once
TGTGCCTGGAGTCATCTAGCGGGCACGCAGTATTTT
CAWSHLAGTQYF
>TRBJ1-6|18|TRBD1|TRBV7-9|-
TGTGCCAGCAGCTTAGGCCAAAGGACAGGGGGGTTTAGGTCACCCCTCCACTTT
CASSLGQRTGGFRSPLHF